These T cell receptor beta chains were read from a single sample in a study of blood T cell repertoires in COVID-19. Only in-frame clones appear in the TCRdb table, and some are missing; sequencing was by immunoSEQ multiplex PCR. Of fewer than 150,000 clones listed, almost 90% were seen once; the top ten hold about 10%. The sample taken for sequencing was peripheral blood. The source of these receptors is a man in his fifties with active or convalescent COVID-19. Both conserved end residues are part of each CDR3. A D gene is named only where the DNA matches it firmly. Where a row states a size, it is once, few, many or the class of an expanded clone; other rows omit it.

V gene: TRBV5-1; D gene: NA; clone size: NA; J gene: TRBJ1-2; CDR3 DNA: TGCGCCAGCAGCCCCGGACAACTAACTAACTATGGCTACACCTTC; CDR3 protein: CASSPGQLTNYGYTF
V gene: TRBV11-3; D gene: TRBD2; clone size: NA; J gene: TRBJ2-1; CDR3 DNA: TGTGCCAGCAGCTTAGGTACCTATTCTAGCGGAGCCTACAATGAGCAGTTCTTC; CDR3 protein: CASSLGTYSSGAYNEQFF
V gene: TRBV18; D gene: TRBD1; clone size: NA; J gene: TRBJ1-5; CDR3 DNA: TGTGCCAGCTCACCAGAACAGGGGTTTCAAGTACCCCAGCATTTT; CDR3 protein: CASSPEQGFQVPQHF
V gene: TRBV4-1; D gene: TRBD2; clone size: NA; J gene: TRBJ2-2; CDR3 DNA: TGCGCCAGCAGCCAAGGATCTAGCGGGACGGGCGGGGAGCTGTTTTTT; CDR3 protein: CASSQGSSGTGGELFF
V gene: TRBV11-2; D gene: TRBD2; clone size: NA; J gene: TRBJ2-1; CDR3 DNA: TGTGCCAGCAGCTCCGAACTCACCTTTCTAGCGGGAGGGCCGAATGAGCAGTTCTTC; CDR3 protein: CASSSELTFLAGGPNEQFF
V gene: TRBV19; D gene: NA; clone size: NA; J gene: TRBJ1-5; CDR3 DNA: TGTGCCAGTAGTCCGATGACCCAGGAGGTTGGTCAGCCCCAGCATTTT; CDR3 protein: CASSPMTQEVGQPQHF
V gene: TRBV19; D gene: TRBD2; clone size: NA; J gene: TRBJ2-1; CDR3 DNA: TGTGCCAGTACTACGGCGGCGGGAGGGCCCAATGAGCAGTTCTTC; CDR3 protein: CASTTAAGGPNEQFF
V gene: TRBV5-4; D gene: NA; clone size: NA; J gene: TRBJ2-5; CDR3 DNA: TGTGCCAGCAGCCTACGATCTACCCAAGAGACCCAGTACTTC; CDR3 protein: CASSLRSTQETQYF
V gene: TRBV19; D gene: TRBD1; clone size: NA; J gene: TRBJ1-5; CDR3 DNA: TGTGCCAGCAGAGACAGGGGTAAGGGTATTAGCAATCAGCCCCAGCATTTT; CDR3 protein: CASRDRGKGISNQPQHF
V gene: TRBV27; D gene: TRBD1; clone size: NA; J gene: TRBJ2-6; CDR3 DNA: TGTGCCAGCAGTTCGGACAGGGCTGGGGCCAACGTCCTGACTTTC; CDR3 protein: CASSSDRAGANVLTF
V gene: TRBV15; D gene: NA; clone size: once; J gene: TRBJ1-1; CDR3 DNA: TGTGCCACCAGCGCTTACAGGGACACTGAAGCTTTCTTT; CDR3 protein: CATSAYRDTEAFF
V gene: TRBV5-4; D gene: NA; clone size: NA; J gene: TRBJ1-2; CDR3 DNA: TGTGCCAGCGCCATTCAGCCGCCGGGAAAGGGAGAATCCTATGGCTACACCTTC; CDR3 protein: CASAIQPPGKGESYGYTF
V gene: TRBV7-6; D gene: TRBD1; clone size: NA; J gene: TRBJ2-7; CDR3 DNA: TGTGCCAGCAGCAAGGACAGGGGGGCCGAGCAGTACTTC; CDR3 protein: CASSKDRGAEQYF
V gene: TRBV12-3/TRBV12-4; D gene: NA; clone size: NA; J gene: TRBJ2-7; CDR3 DNA: TGTGCCAGCACCTTGGGTAGCGGATACGAGCAGTACTTC; CDR3 protein: CASTLGSGYEQYF
V gene: TRBV5-4; D gene: TRBD1; clone size: NA; J gene: TRBJ2-1; CDR3 DNA: TGTGCCAGCAGCTTGGGGGACAGGGCCTACAATGAGCAGTTCTTC; CDR3 protein: CASSLGDRAYNEQFF
V gene: TRBV2; D gene: TRBD1; clone size: NA; J gene: TRBJ1-2; CDR3 DNA: TGTGCCAGCAGTGAGGGACAGGCCACCTATGGCTACACCTTC; CDR3 protein: CASSEGQATYGYTF
V gene: TRBV4-2; D gene: TRBD1; clone size: few; J gene: TRBJ1-5; CDR3 DNA: TGTGCCAGCAGCCAGCGAGAGGGTACCGGGACAGAAATCAACCCCCAGCATTTT; CDR3 protein: CASSQREGTGTEINPQHF
V gene: TRBV10-3; D gene: TRBD1; clone size: NA; J gene: TRBJ2-1; CDR3 DNA: TGTGCCATCAGCCAATTAACAGGGGTCGGTAGCAATGAGCAGTTCTTC; CDR3 protein: CAISQLTGVGSNEQFF
V gene: TRBV15; D gene: TRBD2; clone size: NA; J gene: TRBJ2-5; CDR3 DNA: TGTGCCACCAGTAGGACTAGCGGGAGGGGCGAGACCCAGTACTTC; CDR3 protein: CATSRTSGRGETQYF
V gene: TRBV11-2; D gene: NA; clone size: few; J gene: TRBJ1-6; CDR3 DNA: TGTGCCAGCAGCATTACGAACAGTCGAAATTCACCCCTCCACTTT; CDR3 protein: CASSITNSRNSPLHF
V gene: TRBV21-1; D gene: NA; clone size: NA; J gene: TRBJ2-1; CDR3 DNA: TGTGCCAGCAGCAAAATTGCTAGCGGGAGTAATGAGCAGTTCTTC; CDR3 protein: CASSKIASGSNEQFF
V gene: TRBV30; D gene: NA; clone size: NA; J gene: TRBJ2-2; CDR3 DNA: TGTGCCCGCACAACACCCGCGAACACCGGGGAGCTGTTTTTT; CDR3 protein: CARTTPANTGELFF
V gene: TRBV20-1; D gene: NA; clone size: NA; J gene: TRBJ2-3; CDR3 DNA: TGCAGTGCTAGTAACACCCGCCGCACAGATACGCAGTATTTT; CDR3 protein: CSASNTRRTDTQYF
V gene: TRBV1; D gene: NA; clone size: NA; J gene: TRBJ2-3; CDR3 DNA: TGCACCAGCAGCCGATCTAGCGGAGCTAGCACAGATACGCAGTATTTT; CDR3 protein: CTSSRSSGASTDTQYF
V gene: TRBV7-9; D gene: NA; clone size: NA; J gene: TRBJ2-4; CDR3 DNA: TGTGCCAGCAGCCCGCCGGCAGGGAGGGCCAAAAACATTCAGTACTTC; CDR3 protein: CASSPPAGRAKNIQYF
V gene: TRBV7-9; D gene: NA; clone size: NA; J gene: TRBJ2-7; CDR3 DNA: TGTGCCAGCAGCCCGGCGGGCGGTCCCTACGAGCAGTACTTC; CDR3 protein: CASSPAGGPYEQYF
V gene: TRBV6-2/TRBV6-3; D gene: TRBD2; clone size: NA; J gene: TRBJ2-7; CDR3 DNA: TGTGCCAGCAGTTACCCGCGAGACTCAACTAGCGTAAAGGACGGCGAGCAGTACTTC; CDR3 protein: CASSYPRDSTSVKDGEQYF
V gene: TRBV9; D gene: TRBD1; clone size: NA; J gene: TRBJ2-1; CDR3 DNA: TGTGCCAGCAGCCAAGGACAGGAGTACAATGAGCAGTTCTTC; CDR3 protein: CASSQGQEYNEQFF
V gene: TRBV25-1; D gene: NA; clone size: NA; J gene: TRBJ2-7; CDR3 DNA: TGTGCCAGCACCCCGGGGGTTAGCTCCTACGAGCAGTACTTC; CDR3 protein: CASTPGVSSYEQYF
V gene: TRBV6-1; D gene: NA; clone size: once; J gene: TRBJ1-1; CDR3 DNA: TGTGCCAGCAGTGAACGGGAGGGATGGGGGAACACTGAAGCTTTCTTT; CDR3 protein: CASSEREGWGNTEAFF
V gene: TRBV11-2; D gene: NA; clone size: NA; J gene: TRBJ2-7; CDR3 DNA: TGTGCCAGCAGTCTTAGAGGGTTAAACGAGCAGTACTTC; CDR3 protein: CASSLRGLNEQYF
V gene: TRBV5-6; D gene: NA; clone size: NA; J gene: TRBJ2-3; CDR3 DNA: TGTGCCAGCAGCCACACAGATACGCAGTATTTT; CDR3 protein: CASSHTDTQYF
V gene: TRBV5-4; D gene: TRBD1; clone size: NA; J gene: TRBJ2-3; CDR3 DNA: TGTGCCAGCAGCAGGTCAGGGGGCGGATCAGATACGCAGTATTTT; CDR3 protein: CASSRSGGGSDTQYF
V gene: TRBV29-1; D gene: NA; clone size: NA; J gene: TRBJ1-5; CDR3 DNA: TGCAGCGTTTCAGGAAATAGCAATCAGCCCCAGCATTTT; CDR3 protein: CSVSGNSNQPQHF
V gene: TRBV2; D gene: NA; clone size: NA; J gene: TRBJ2-3; CDR3 DNA: TGTGCCAGCCGGTTCACAGATACGCAGTATTTT; CDR3 protein: CASRFTDTQYF
V gene: TRBV7-2; D gene: NA; clone size: NA; J gene: TRBJ2-7; CDR3 DNA: TGTGCCAGCAGCTCGGGGCTAGCGGAGCAGTACTTC; CDR3 protein: CASSSGLAEQYF
V gene: TRBV29-1; D gene: TRBD2; clone size: NA; J gene: TRBJ2-7; CDR3 DNA: TGCAGCGTGGGGACTAGCGGGAGCTCTACGGAGCAGTACTTC; CDR3 protein: CSVGTSGSSTEQYF
V gene: TRBV19; D gene: TRBD2; clone size: NA; J gene: TRBJ2-1; CDR3 DNA: TGTGCCAGTAGTATAATTGGGGGGGGCTACAATGAGCAGTTCTTC; CDR3 protein: CASSIIGGGYNEQFF
V gene: TRBV18; D gene: TRBD1; clone size: NA; J gene: TRBJ1-4; CDR3 DNA: TGTGCCAGCTCACCGACCGGGACAGGGGTCGAAAAACTGTTTTTT; CDR3 protein: CASSPTGTGVEKLFF
V gene: TRBV19; D gene: TRBD1; clone size: NA; J gene: TRBJ2-5; CDR3 DNA: TGTGCCAGTAAACACACCCGGACAGGGTCTAGAGAGACCCAGTACTTC; CDR3 protein: CASKHTRTGSRETQYF